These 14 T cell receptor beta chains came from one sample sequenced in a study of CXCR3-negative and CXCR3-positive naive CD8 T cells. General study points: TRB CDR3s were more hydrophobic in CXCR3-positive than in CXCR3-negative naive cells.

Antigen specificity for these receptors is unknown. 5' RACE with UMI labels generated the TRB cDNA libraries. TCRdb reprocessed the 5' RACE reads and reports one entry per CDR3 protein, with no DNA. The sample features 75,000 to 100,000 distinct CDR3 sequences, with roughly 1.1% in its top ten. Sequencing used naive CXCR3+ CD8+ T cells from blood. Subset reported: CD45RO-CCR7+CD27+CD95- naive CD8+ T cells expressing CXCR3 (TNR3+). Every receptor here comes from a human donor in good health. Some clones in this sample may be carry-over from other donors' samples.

This chain's CDR3 is CASSLGDTNTEAFF. The rearrangement uses TRBV7-2 and TRBJ1-1. The CDR3 spans 14 residues. The germline CDR1 and CDR2 sequences are SGHTA and FQGNSA.

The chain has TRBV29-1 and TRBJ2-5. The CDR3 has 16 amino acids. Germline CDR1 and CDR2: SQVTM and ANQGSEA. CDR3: CSVEDLYRAIQETQYF.

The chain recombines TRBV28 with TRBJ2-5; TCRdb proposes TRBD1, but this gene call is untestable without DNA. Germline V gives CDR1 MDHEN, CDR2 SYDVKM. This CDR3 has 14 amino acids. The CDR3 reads CASTPRGGLETQYF. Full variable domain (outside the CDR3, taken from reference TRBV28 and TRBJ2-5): DVKVTQSSRYLVKRTGEKVFLECVQDMDHENMFWYRQDPGLGLRLIYFSYDVKMKEKGDIPEGYSVSREKKERFSLILESASTNQTSMYLCASTPRGGLETQYFGPGTRLLVL.

The chain's CDR3 is CASSNLDRGGADTQYF. This sequence joins TRBV5-5 and TRBJ2-3; TCRdb reports TRBD1, a call that lacks DNA to check it against. The CDR3 is 16 residues long. Germline-derived CDR1 and CDR2 are SGHKS and YYEKEE (reference sequence).

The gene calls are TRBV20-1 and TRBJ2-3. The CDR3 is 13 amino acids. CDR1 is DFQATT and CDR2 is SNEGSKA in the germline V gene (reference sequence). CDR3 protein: CSARAEGTDTQYF.

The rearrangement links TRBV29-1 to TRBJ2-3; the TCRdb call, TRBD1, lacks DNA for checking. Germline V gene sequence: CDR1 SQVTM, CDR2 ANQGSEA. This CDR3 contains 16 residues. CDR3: CSVVVAVQGLVDTQYF.

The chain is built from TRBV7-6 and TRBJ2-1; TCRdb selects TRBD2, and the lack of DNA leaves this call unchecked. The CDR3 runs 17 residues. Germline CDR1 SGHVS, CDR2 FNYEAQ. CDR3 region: CASSPWGLVASYNEQFF.

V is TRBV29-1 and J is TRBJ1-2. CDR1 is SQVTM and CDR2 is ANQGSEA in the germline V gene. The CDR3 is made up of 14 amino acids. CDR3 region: CSVDDRRTNYGYTF.

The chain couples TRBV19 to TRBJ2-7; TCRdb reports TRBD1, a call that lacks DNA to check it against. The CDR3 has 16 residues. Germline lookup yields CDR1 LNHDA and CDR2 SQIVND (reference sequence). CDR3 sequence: CASSNWYGINAYEQYF.

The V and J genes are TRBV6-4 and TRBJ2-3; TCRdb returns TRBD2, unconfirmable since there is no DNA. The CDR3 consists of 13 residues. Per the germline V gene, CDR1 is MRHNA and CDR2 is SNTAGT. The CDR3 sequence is CASSGGATDTQYF.

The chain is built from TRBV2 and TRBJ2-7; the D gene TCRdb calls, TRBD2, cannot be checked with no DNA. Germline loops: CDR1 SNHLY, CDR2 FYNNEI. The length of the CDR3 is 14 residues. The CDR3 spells CASKEEGAVSEQYF.

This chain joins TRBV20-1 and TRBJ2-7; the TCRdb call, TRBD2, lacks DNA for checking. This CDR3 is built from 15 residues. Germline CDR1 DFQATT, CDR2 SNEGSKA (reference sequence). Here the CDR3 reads CSARDRGLAGHEQYF.

CDR3 region: CSVVLGTGELFF. The chain is built from TRBV29-1 and TRBJ2-2. The CDR3 extends over 12 amino acids. CDR1 SQVTM and CDR2 ANQGSEA come from the germline V gene.

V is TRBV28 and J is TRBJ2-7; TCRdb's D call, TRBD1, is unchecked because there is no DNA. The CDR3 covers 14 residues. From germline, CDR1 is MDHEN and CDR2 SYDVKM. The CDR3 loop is CASSTGTDSYEQYF.